The TCR beta chain described here comes from a study of neoadjuvant anti-PD-1 for oral cavity cancer. Germline-derived CDR1 and CDR2 are SGHNT and YYREEE (reference sequence). V lost 4 bases and J 4 bases, leaving 17 bases between the germline ends. The CDR3 runs 15 residues. Profiling relied on immunoSEQ multiplex PCR, and the TCRdb table lists in-frame clones only, not all of them. The table includes around 62,000 clones, roughly 80% detected once. The source was PBMCs, collected before nivolumab (anti-PD-1) treatment. The clonotype originates from a person between 40 and 85 years old with oral cavity squamous cell carcinoma. This sequence joins TRBV5-4 and TRBJ1-1; D is unclear. In DNA, the CDR3 is TGTGCCAGCAGCCCTCTAAAAGACCGAAGCACTGAAGCTTTCTTT. Protein: CASSPLKDRSTEAFF.